Shown below are 17 T cell receptor beta chains from a single sample sequenced in a study of brain metastases from non-small cell lung cancer. TCRdb's table, derived via immunoSEQ multiplex PCR, lists solely in-frame clones and lacks some. The sample lists about 1,300 clones, around 90% seen once, with roughly 6.7% in the top ten. Material for sequencing was primary lung tumor tissue. The receptor set was obtained from a donor at least 40 years old with non-small cell lung cancer.

The rearrangement uses TRBV3-1 (or the pseudogene TRBV3-2) and TRBJ1-2; D ambiguous. V was trimmed by 0 bases and J by 10 bases, leaving 15 bases between them. The CDR3 runs 14 residues. Germline CDR1 is LGHDT and CDR2 is YNNKEL (reference sequence). The CDR3 spells CASSQDPASFDYTF. DNA for the CDR3: TGTGCCAGCAGCCAAGATCCTGCTTCTTTTGACTACACCTTC.

The chain employs TRBV2 and TRBJ2-1; tentative D call: TRBD2 (6 bases). V was pared by 2 bases and J by 12 bases, with 20 bases between. Germline assignment: CDR1 SNHLY and CDR2 FYNNEI. The length of the CDR3 is 15 residues. The chain's CDR3 is CASSERDQAVGGQFF. In DNA, the CDR3 is TGTGCCAGCAGTGAAAGGGACCAAGCCGTGGGGGGGCAGTTCTTC.

This sequence joins TRBV7-2 and TRBJ2-3; 7 nucleotides line up with TRBD1. The CDR3 has 14 amino acids. The ends lost 6 bases at V and 4 bases at J; junction bases unmatched: 7. Germline CDR1 SGHTA, CDR2 FQGNSA. Here the CDR3 DNA reads TGTGCCAGCAGTTCGCGGACAGGTTCAGATACGCAGTATTTT. Protein sequence: CASSSRTGSDTQYF.

J is TRBJ2-3 and V is TRBV10-3; unclear D gene. Germline V CDR1 and CDR2: ENHRY, SYGVKD. CDR3 length: 14 residues. V gave up 4 bases and J gave up 0 bases, with 8 bases separating them. Here the CDR3 reads CAISGQLSTDTQYF. The DNA of the CDR3 is TGTGCCATCAGTGGCCAGTTAAGCACAGATACGCAGTATTTT.

In its sample, this clone was seen once. The chain recombines TRBV19 with TRBJ1-1; no firm D call. The germline V gene has CDR1 LNHDA and CDR2 SQIVND (reference sequence). The CDR3 runs 16 residues. Trimming removed 5 bases at V and 4 bases at J, with 20 bases between. The CDR3 DNA is TGTGCCAGTAGTCTCCCTCGGCGGTCGGATTCCACTGAAGCTTTCTTT. This encodes CASSLPRRSDSTEAFF.

The J gene is TRBJ1-1, the V gene TRBV7-3; D is unresolved. Trimming shortened V by 6 bases and J by 1 base, and 9 bases separated the two germline ends. The CDR3 is 13 residues long. The germline gives CDR1 SGHTA, CDR2 FQGTGA. The CDR3 sequence is CASSSDGNTEAFF. The DNA of the CDR3 is TGTGCCAGCAGTTCCGACGGGAACACTGAAGCTTTCTTT.

The chain recombines TRBV5-1 with TRBJ1-2; D ambiguous. Germline values: CDR1 SGHRS, CDR2 YFSETQ. The CDR3 consists of 14 residues. Trimming cost V 0 bases and J 3 bases, with 9 bases left between them. CDR3 protein: CASSLGPLDYGYTF. As DNA, the CDR3 is TGCGCCAGCAGCTTGGGACCGCTTGACTATGGCTACACCTTC.

As concerns this clone: The sample carries other DNA sequences with the same CDR3. J is TRBJ1-1 and V is TRBV5-1; D gene uncertain. Germline V gene data show CDR1 as SGHRS and CDR2 as YFSETQ. This CDR3 has 14 amino acids. Trimming cost V 5 bases and J 4 bases, with 15 bases left between them. The CDR3 DNA follows: TGCGCCAGCAGTTTTTCCCCCCCCACCACTGAAGCTTTCTTT. This encodes CASSFSPPTTEAFF. Using reference TRBV5-1 and TRBJ1-1 for the parts outside the CDR3, the full variable domain is KAGVTQTPRYLIKTRGQQVTLSCSPISGHRSVSWYQQTPGQGLQFLFEYFSETQRNKGNFPGRFSGRQFSNSRSEMNVSTLELGDSALYLCASSFSPPTTEAFFGQGTRLTVV.

The chain links TRBV30 to TRBJ1-4; the D gene is possibly TRBD1 (6 bases). Between the trimmed V and J ends, which lost 5 bases and 5 bases, there was a span of 9 bases. This CDR3 is 12 amino acids long. The germline CDR1 and CDR2 sequences are GTSNPN and SVGIG (reference sequence). The DNA for the CDR3 is TGTGCCTGGGGTACAGGGAATGAAAAACTGTTTTTT. Translated: CAWGTGNEKLFF.

As concerns this clone: This same CDR3 is encoded by further DNA sequences in the sample. The chain couples TRBV2 to TRBJ1-2; tentatively, D is TRBD1 (6 bases). Germline V gene data show CDR1 as SNHLY and CDR2 as FYNNEI. Trimming shortened V by 4 bases and J by 8 bases, and 20 bases separated the two germline ends. This CDR3 has 15 amino acids. CDR3 loop: CASSAPQGPLGGYTF. The CDR3 DNA sequence: TGTGCCAGCAGTGCTCCACAGGGCCCCTTAGGGGGCTACACCTTC.

As concerns this clone: A much larger clone differs by one base, so this may be a read error. V is TRBV6-5 and J is TRBJ1-1, with D perhaps matching TRBD1 (5 bases). This CDR3 region has 13 residues. The germline V gene has CDR1 MNHEY and CDR2 SVGAGI. Trimming took off 10 bases at V and 4 bases at J, with 16 bases between the two ends. CDR3: CATGTGPLTEAFF. The CDR3 coding sequence is TGTGCCACCGGGACGGGACCCCTCACTGAAGCTTTCTTT.

The chain recombines TRBV19 with TRBJ1-2; D unresolved. Germline loops: CDR1 LNHDA, CDR2 SQIVND (reference sequence). The CDR3 length is 18 residues. The V gene lost 5 bases and the J gene lost 7 bases, with 29 bases spanning the gap. CDR3 sequence (DNA): TGTGCCAGTAGTCGAGCCCCAACATTTCCCACGAAGAGTGGTGGCTACACCTTC. It encodes CASSRAPTFPTKSGGYTF.

This chain uses TRBV5-4 with TRBJ1-1, with D perhaps TRBD1 (5 bases). V was shortened by 2 bases and J by 4 bases, with 15 bases between the two germline ends. Germline-derived CDR1 and CDR2 are SGHNT and YYREEE (reference sequence). The length of the CDR3 is 15 residues. The CDR3 loop reads CASSLFSRAGTEAFF. In DNA form, the CDR3 reads TGTGCCAGCAGCTTATTCAGCAGGGCGGGCACTGAAGCTTTCTTT.

This clone came up a few times. The gene calls are TRBV18 and TRBJ2-7, with 10 bases lining up with TRBD1. V shed 5 bases, J shed 6 bases, and the junction held 4 bases outside the gene matches. The germline CDR1 and CDR2 sequences are KGHSH and LQKENI. CDR3 length: 13 amino acids. In DNA form, the CDR3 reads TGTGCCAGCTCAGGGACAGGGGATCCCGAGCAGTACTTC. Translating gives CASSGTGDPEQYF.

The chain links TRBV19 to TRBJ1-5; D perhaps matches TRBD1 (5 bases). The CDR3 consists of 15 residues. Trimming pared 4 bases from V and 9 bases from J, leaving 19 bases between. Germline loops: CDR1 LNHDA, CDR2 SQIVND (reference sequence). The CDR3, as DNA: TGTGCCAGTAGTAGTTCGTTGGGGGGTTCAAGGCCCCAGCATTTT. It is translated as CASSSSLGGSRPQHF.

The chain combines TRBV7-8 with TRBJ1-2; possibly TRBD1 for D (5 bases). From germline, CDR1 is SGHVS and CDR2 FQNEAQ. V was cut by 3 bases and J by 1 base, with 12 bases left in between. The CDR3 spans 15 residues. The DNA of the CDR3 is TGTGCCAGCAGCTTGGAACGGGGCCTTAACTATGGCTACACCTTC. It translates to CASSLERGLNYGYTF.

The chain links TRBV6-1 to TRBJ1-6; D is ambiguous. CDR3 length: 16 amino acids. The germline gives CDR1 MNHNS, CDR2 SASEGT. V was pared by 0 bases and J by 8 bases, with 14 bases between. The CDR3 sequence: CASSEAYGKEDSPLHF. CDR3 bases: TGTGCCAGCAGTGAAGCTTATGGGAAAGAGGATTCACCCCTCCACTTT.